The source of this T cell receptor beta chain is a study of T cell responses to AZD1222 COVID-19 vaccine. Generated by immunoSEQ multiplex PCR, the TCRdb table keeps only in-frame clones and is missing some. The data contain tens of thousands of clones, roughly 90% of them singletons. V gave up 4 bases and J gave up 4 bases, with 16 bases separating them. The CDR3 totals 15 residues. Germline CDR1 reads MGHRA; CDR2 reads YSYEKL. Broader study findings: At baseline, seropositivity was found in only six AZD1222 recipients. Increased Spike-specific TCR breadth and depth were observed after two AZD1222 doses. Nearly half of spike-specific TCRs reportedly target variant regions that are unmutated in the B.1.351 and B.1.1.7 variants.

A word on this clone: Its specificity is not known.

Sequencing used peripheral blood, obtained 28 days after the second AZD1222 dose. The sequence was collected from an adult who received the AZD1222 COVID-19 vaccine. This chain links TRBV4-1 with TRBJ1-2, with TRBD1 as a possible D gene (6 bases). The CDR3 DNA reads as TGCGCCAGCAGCCTGGGGGCGTGGGAGTTCTATGGCTACACCTTC. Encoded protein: CASSLGAWEFYGYTF.